These 6 T cell receptor beta chains came from one sample sequenced in a study of T cells after somatic rescue of genetic block. Assay used: immunoSEQ multiplex PCR; TCRdb lists only in-frame clones, some missing. The profile shows about 14,000 clones, about two thirds of them singletons. Sequenced material: peripheral blood mononuclear cells (PBMCs). These receptors were taken from a boy under 18.

This clone came up a few times. CDR3 coding DNA: TGTGCCAGCAGCTTAGTCCCGGGACCGTTGAACACTGAAGCTTTCTTT. Translation: CASSLVPGPLNTEAFF. The chain couples TRBV11-2 to TRBJ1-1, with a tentative D call TRBD1 (5 bases). Trimming removed 1 base from V and 0 bases from J, with 12 bases in between. The CDR3 is 16 amino acids. Germline values: CDR1 SGHAT, CDR2 FQNNGV.

The chain couples TRBV6-5 to TRBJ1-2, with unresolved D. Germline lookup yields CDR1 MNHEY and CDR2 SVGAGI. This CDR3 comprises 14 residues. The V end was cut by 2 bases, the J end by 4 bases, with 11 bases between. Written as DNA, the CDR3 is TGTGCCAGCAGTTACAACCCAGGTCTCTATGGCTACACCTTC. Its protein is CASSYNPGLYGYTF.

Here the CDR3 reads CASSPRGGQGTYEQYF. Written as DNA, the CDR3 is TGTGCCAGCAGCCCTAGGGGGGGGCAGGGGACCTACGAGCAGTACTTC. The gene calls are TRBV7-8 and TRBJ2-7; possible D gene TRBD2, 7 bases. V was cut by 5 bases and J by 2 bases, with 19 bases left in between. The germline CDR1 and CDR2 sequences are SGHVS and FQNEAQ. The CDR3 has 16 amino acids.

This clone was observed a few times. The J gene is TRBJ2-7, the V gene TRBV6-5; 8 nucleotides align to TRBD2. V lost 5 bases to trimming and J lost 7 bases; unmatched junction nucleotides: 7. Looked up from germline, CDR1 is MNHEY and CDR2 is SVGAGI. CDR3 size: 13 residues. Written as DNA, the CDR3 is TGTGCCAGCAGTAACCCGGGACTAGAAGAGCAGTACTTC. It codes for CASSNPGLEEQYF.

This clone was observed a handful of times. This chain connects TRBV5-4 to TRBJ1-6, with D uncertain. The V end lost 0 bases, the J end lost 9 bases, and 19 bases lay between the germline ends. Per germline, CDR1 SGHNT and CDR2 YYREEE (reference sequence). CDR3 length: 17 residues. The CDR3 is CASSLEVGTTTFSPLHF. CDR3 coding DNA: TGTGCCAGCAGCTTGGAGGTGGGAACGACTACGTTTTCACCCCTCCACTTT.

This chain uses TRBV7-3 with TRBJ2-1, with D perhaps matching TRBD2 (5 bases). The length of the CDR3 is 14 residues. Looked up from germline, CDR1 is SGHTA and CDR2 is FQGTGA. V lost 2 bases, J lost 8 bases, and 13 bases lay in between. The CDR3 region is CASSLAPTSYEQFF. The CDR3 coding sequence is TGTGCCAGCAGCTTAGCCCCAACTAGTTATGAGCAGTTCTTC.